What follows describes a single T cell receptor beta chain. The target antigen is unknown. Genomic DNA from each subset was divided evenly over several immunoSEQ plates. The assay was immunoSEQ multiplex PCR, and TCRdb's table has in-frame clones only and misses some. Of roughly 1.5 million clones in the sample, 98% were seen once. This record comes from a study of shared clonotypes between healthy human individuals. About the research overall: CD4 naive cells filled three plates per donor, CD4 memory three, CD8 naive two and CD8 memory one.

This CDR3 region has 14 residues. Germline CDR1 is SGHNT and CDR2 is YYREEE (reference sequence). Trimming left V 3 bases short and J 0 bases short, with 10 bases between. Study observations and caveats: It was observed that 5% to 6.5% of naive CD4 clonotypes were shared across several donors.

The receptor comes from a man aged 25-45 years in good health. V and J are TRBV5-4 and TRBJ2-7; D may be TRBD1 (6 bases). The specimen was naive CD4+ T cells sorted from blood. The subset denotes: CD45RA+ positively selected. The CDR3 nucleotides are TGTGCCAGCAGCTCGACAGGAAGCTCCTACGAGCAGTACTTC. The encoded protein is CASSSTGSSYEQYF. Looking up the rest from reference TRBV5-4 and TRBJ2-7 gives the full variable domain: ETGVTQSPTHLIKTRGQQVTLRCSSQSGHNTVSWYQQALGQGPQFIFQYYREEENGRGNFPPRFSGLQFPNYSSELNVNALELDDSALYLCASSSTGSSYEQYFGPGTRLTVT.